The clone carrying this T cell receptor beta chain was picked up many times. The data were taken from a study of spatial heterogeneity in lung cancer. Study background: Where they were available, follow-up PBMC samples were sequenced, at a median of roughly two years after resection.

V was clipped by 4 bases and J by 4 bases, with 25 bases between them. The CDR3 runs 19 residues. The germline V gene encodes CDR1 MGHDK and CDR2 SYGVNS. Time point: blood at routine non-recurrence follow-up after resection. Unsorted whole RNA samples from tumor, nontumor lung or frozen PBMC were sequenced. A unique molecular identifier was attached to every TCR cDNA molecule. TCRdb fed the 5' RACE reads into MiXCR, producing one record per CDR3 protein. Of 8,500 to 14,000 distinct CDR3 sequences in the sample, around 10% were seen once. The receptor comes from a female donor with early-stage non-small cell lung cancer. The V call is TRBV25-1, the J call TRBJ1-4; the D gene is possibly TRBD1 (6 bases). Specimen: PBMCs, collected at follow-up. CDR3: CASSAPTGGIIGGNEKLFF. Here the CDR3 DNA reads TGTGCCAGCAGTGCCCCGACAGGAGGAATTATAGGTGGTAATGAAAAACTGTTTTTT.